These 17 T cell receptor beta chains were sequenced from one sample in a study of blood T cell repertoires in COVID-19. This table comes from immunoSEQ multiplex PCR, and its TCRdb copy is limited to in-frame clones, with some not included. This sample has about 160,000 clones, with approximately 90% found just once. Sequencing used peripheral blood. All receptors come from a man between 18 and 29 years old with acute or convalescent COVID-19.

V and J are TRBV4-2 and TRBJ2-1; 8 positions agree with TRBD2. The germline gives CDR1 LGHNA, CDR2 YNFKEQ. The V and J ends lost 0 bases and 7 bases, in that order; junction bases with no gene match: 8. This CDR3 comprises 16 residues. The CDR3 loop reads CASSQDLGGGRNEQFF. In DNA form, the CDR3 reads TGTGCCAGCAGCCAAGACCTGGGAGGCGGGAGGAATGAGCAGTTCTTC.

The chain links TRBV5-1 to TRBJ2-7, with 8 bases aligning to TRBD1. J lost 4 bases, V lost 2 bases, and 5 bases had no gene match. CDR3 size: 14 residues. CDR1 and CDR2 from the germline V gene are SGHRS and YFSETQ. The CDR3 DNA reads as TGCGCCAGCAGCTTCGACAGGGGTGTGTACGAGCAGTACTTC. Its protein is CASSFDRGVYEQYF. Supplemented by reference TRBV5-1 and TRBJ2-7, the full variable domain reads KAGVTQTPRYLIKTRGQQVTLSCSPISGHRSVSWYQQTPGQGLQFLFEYFSETQRNKGNFPGRFSGRQFSNSRSEMNVSTLELGDSALYLCASSFDRGVYEQYFGPGTRLTVT.

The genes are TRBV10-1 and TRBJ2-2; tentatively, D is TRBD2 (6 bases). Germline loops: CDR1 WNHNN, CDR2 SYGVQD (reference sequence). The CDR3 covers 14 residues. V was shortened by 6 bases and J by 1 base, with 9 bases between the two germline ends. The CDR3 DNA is TGCGCCAGCAGGATGGGAGGGAACACCGGGGAGCTGTTTTTT. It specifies CASRMGGNTGELFF.

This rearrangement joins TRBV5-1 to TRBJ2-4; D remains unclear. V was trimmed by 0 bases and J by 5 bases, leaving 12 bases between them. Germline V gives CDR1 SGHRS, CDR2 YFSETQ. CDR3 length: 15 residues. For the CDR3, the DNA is TGCGCCAGCAGCTTGGGAGACACCTTCGAAAACATTCAGTACTTC. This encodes CASSLGDTFENIQYF.

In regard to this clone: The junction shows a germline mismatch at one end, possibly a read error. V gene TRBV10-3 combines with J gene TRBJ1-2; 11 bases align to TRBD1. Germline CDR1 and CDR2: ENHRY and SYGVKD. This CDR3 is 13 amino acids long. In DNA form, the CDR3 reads TGTGCCATCAGTGCGGGACAGGGGGAGGTATCCAACTTC. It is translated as CAISAGQGEVSNF.

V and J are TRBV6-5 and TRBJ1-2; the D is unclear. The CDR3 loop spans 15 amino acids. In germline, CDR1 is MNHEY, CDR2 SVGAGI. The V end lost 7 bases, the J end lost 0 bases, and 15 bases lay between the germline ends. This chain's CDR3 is CASILEWGANYGYTF. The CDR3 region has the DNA TGTGCCAGCATCCTCGAGTGGGGAGCTAACTATGGCTACACCTTC.

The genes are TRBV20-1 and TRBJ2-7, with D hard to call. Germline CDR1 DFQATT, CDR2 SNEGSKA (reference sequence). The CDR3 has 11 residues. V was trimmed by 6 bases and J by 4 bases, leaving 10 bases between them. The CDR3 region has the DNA TGCAGTGCGTACATCATGTACGAGCAGTACTTC. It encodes CSAYIMYEQYF.

As DNA, the CDR3 is TGTGCCAGTAGTATCGGGCAGGGTGGGGTAGAGACCCAGTACTTC. It is translated as CASSIGQGGVETQYF. The gene calls are TRBV19 and TRBJ2-5; tentative D call: TRBD1 (5 bases). V was shortened by 3 bases and J by 4 bases, with 15 bases between the two germline ends. Germline CDR1 and CDR2: LNHDA and SQIVND (reference sequence). CDR3 length: 15 residues.

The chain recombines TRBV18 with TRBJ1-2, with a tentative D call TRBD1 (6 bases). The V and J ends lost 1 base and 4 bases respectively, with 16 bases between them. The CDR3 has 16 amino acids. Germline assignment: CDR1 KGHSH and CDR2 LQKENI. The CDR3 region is CASSPRNGQSIYGYTF. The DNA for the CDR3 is TGTGCCAGCTCACCACGAAACGGACAGTCGATCTATGGCTACACCTTC. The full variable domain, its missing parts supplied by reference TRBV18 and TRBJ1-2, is NAGVMQNPRHLVRRRGQEARLRCSPMKGHSHVYWYRQLPEEGLKFMVYLQKENIIDESGMPKERFSAEFPKEGPSILRIQQVVRGDSAAYFCASSPRNGQSIYGYTFGSGTRLTVV.

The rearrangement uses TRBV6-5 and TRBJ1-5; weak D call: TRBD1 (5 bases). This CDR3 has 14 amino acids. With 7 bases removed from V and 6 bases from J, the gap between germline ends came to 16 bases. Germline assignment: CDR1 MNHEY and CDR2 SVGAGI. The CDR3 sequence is CASIRQFGGQPQHF. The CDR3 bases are TGTGCCAGCATCAGGCAGTTCGGGGGTCAGCCCCAGCATTTT.

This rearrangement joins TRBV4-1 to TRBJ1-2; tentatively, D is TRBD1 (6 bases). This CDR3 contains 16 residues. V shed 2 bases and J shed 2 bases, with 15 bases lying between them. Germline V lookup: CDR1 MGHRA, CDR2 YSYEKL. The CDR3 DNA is TGCGCCAGCAGCCAAAGCCTGGGGGGGGGCAACTATGGCTACACCTTC. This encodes CASSQSLGGGNYGYTF.

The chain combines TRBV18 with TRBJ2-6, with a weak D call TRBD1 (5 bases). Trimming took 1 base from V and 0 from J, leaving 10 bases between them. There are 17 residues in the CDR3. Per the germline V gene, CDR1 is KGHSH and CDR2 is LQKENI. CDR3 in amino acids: CASSPRQGYSGANVLTF. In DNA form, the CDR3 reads TGTGCCAGCTCACCACGGCAGGGCTACTCTGGGGCCAACGTCCTGACTTTC.

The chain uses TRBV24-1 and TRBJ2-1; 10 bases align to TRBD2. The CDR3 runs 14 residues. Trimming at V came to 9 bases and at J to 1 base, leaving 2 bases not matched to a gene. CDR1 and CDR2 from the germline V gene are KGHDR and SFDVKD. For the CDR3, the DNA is TGTGCCACCGAAGCGGGAGGGTCCTACAATGAGCAGTTCTTC. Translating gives CATEAGGSYNEQFF.

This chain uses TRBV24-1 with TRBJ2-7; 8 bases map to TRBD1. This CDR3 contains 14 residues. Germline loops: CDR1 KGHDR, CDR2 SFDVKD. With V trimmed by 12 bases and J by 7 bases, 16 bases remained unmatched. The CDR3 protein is CAGPYGRGRWEQYF. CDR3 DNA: TGTGCCGGACCGTACGGCAGGGGGCGGTGGGAGCAGTACTTC.

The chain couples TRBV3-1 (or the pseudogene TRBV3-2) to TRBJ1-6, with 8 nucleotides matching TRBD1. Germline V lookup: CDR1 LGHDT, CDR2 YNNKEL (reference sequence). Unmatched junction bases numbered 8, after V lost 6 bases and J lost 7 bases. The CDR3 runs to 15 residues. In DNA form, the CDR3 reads TGTGCCAGCAGTCAGCAGGGGGCCTTAAATTCACCCCTCCACTTT. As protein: CASSQQGALNSPLHF.

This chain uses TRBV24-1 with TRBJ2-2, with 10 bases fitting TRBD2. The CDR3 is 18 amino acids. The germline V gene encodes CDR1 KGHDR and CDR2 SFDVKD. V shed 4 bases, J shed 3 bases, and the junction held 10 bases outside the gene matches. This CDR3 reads CATSDAARLAGDTGELFF. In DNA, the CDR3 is TGTGCCACCAGTGACGCGGCGCGGCTAGCGGGAGACACCGGGGAGCTGTTTTTT.

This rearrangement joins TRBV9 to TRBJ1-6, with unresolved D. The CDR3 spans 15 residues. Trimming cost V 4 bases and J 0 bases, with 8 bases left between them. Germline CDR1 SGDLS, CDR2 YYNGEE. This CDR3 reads CASSSSSSYNSPLHF. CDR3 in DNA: TGTGCCAGCAGCTCATCCAGCTCCTATAATTCACCCCTCCACTTT.